One sample yielded the 4 T cell receptor beta chains listed below, sequenced in a study of blood T cell repertoires in COVID-19. Produced via immunoSEQ multiplex PCR; TCRdb's table is partial and in-frame only. Found here are roughly 230,000 clones, 82% of them singletons; the top ten hold around 3.4%. Material: PBMCs or T cells enriched from blood (not recorded which). These receptors were obtained from a woman aged 55-69 years who had recovered from COVID-19.

This chain connects TRBV9 to TRBJ2-1, with 8 nucleotides matching TRBD2. There are 15 residues in the CDR3. Looked up from germline, CDR1 is SGDLS and CDR2 is YYNGEE. Germline trimming cut 3 bases from V and 4 bases from J; bases unmatched to any gene: 6. CDR3 sequence: CASSAAGVLYNEQFF. CDR3 bases: TGTGCCAGCAGCGCAGCGGGGGTCTTATACAATGAGCAGTTCTTC.

This clone occurred a few times. For the CDR3, the DNA is TGTGCCAGCAGCTTAAAAAGTTTACAGGATAACTATGGCTACACCTTC. Its translation: CASSLKSLQDNYGYTF. The rearrangement uses TRBV7-8 and TRBJ1-2; possibly TRBD1 for D (5 bases). The CDR3 totals 16 residues. Trimming left V 2 bases short and J 1 base short, with 14 bases between. In germline, CDR1 is SGHVS, CDR2 FQNEAQ. The whole variable domain, remainder taken from reference TRBV7-8 and TRBJ1-2, is GAGVSQSPRYKVAKRGQDVALRCDPISGHVSLFWYQQALGQGPEFLTYFQNEAQLDKSGLPSDRFFAERPEGSVSTLKIQRTQQEDSAVYLCASSLKSLQDNYGYTFGSGTRLTVV.

This sequence joins TRBV18 and TRBJ2-1; no clear D. The CDR3 runs 12 residues. The germline gives CDR1 KGHSH, CDR2 LQKENI. With 4 bases removed from V and 8 bases from J, the gap between germline ends came to 9 bases. CDR3 DNA sequence: TGTGCCAGCTCACTTGACATGGATGAGCAGTTCTTC. Its protein is CASSLDMDEQFF.

The chain has TRBV5-6 and TRBJ2-7, with 14 bases aligning to TRBD2. Trimming cost V 1 base and J 8 bases; bases outside gene matches: 8. There are 16 residues in the CDR3. The V gene's germline CDR1 is SGHDT and CDR2 YYEEEE. CDR3 sequence: CASSLRLAGGPSKQYF. The CDR3 DNA sequence: TGTGCCAGCAGCTTGCGACTAGCGGGAGGGCCCAGCAAGCAGTACTTC.